The 27 T cell receptor beta chains below were found in one sample sequenced in a study of naive and memory T cell subsets. Overall study results and limits: Naive repertoires, especially CD8, held a few larger clonotypes, possibly memory cells re-expressing CD45RA.

Both TRBC1 and TRBC2 were covered by a beta constant-region primer of two equimolar oligonucleotides. Four rounds of PCR amplified the ligated cDNA using nested alpha and beta constant-region primers plus SP2. TCRdb re-analysed the UMI-ligation and nested PCR reads in MiXCR, keeping a single row per CDR3 protein. The table lists some 82,000 distinct CDR3 sequences, about 10% of them singletons. No antigen has been identified for these receptors. Sequencing used naive CD4+ T cells from blood. These TCRs come from a human donor in good health.

This clonotype was counted ten times or more. The chain recombines TRBV12-3 or TRBV12-4 with TRBJ2-7, with D possibly matching TRBD1 (5 bases). The CDR3 length is 12 residues. V gave up 8 bases and J gave up 1 base, with 9 bases separating them. This CDR3 is CASEQDSYEQYF. Here the CDR3 DNA reads TGTGCCAGCGAACAGGATTCCTACGAGCAGTACTTC.

In its sample, this clonotype was seen a few times. The chain is built from TRBV5-1 and TRBJ2-2; either TRBD1 or TRBD2 may fit D (5 bases each). Trimming removed 4 bases from V and 2 bases from J, with 9 bases in between. Germline V gives CDR1 SGHRS, CDR2 YFSETQ. This CDR3 comprises 14 residues. CDR3 loop: CASSRDANTGELFF. The CDR3 DNA reads as TGCGCCAGCAGCCGGGACGCAAACACCGGGGAGCTGTTTTTT.

The V and J genes are TRBV20-1 and TRBJ1-5; TRBD1 is a possible D gene (5 bases). Germline V gene lookup returns CDR1 DFQATT and CDR2 SNEGSKA (reference sequence). V lost 1 base, J lost 3 bases, and 10 bases lay in between. This CDR3 has 14 residues. CDR3 nucleotide sequence: TGCAGTGCTAGAGTCGGGACGAACAATCAGCCCCAGCATTTT. Residues: CSARVGTNNQPQHF.

The chain carries TRBV19 and TRBJ2-1; possibly TRBD2 for D (5 bases). Trimming took 5 bases from V and 6 from J, leaving 14 bases between them. This CDR3 comprises 14 residues. Germline V gives CDR1 LNHDA, CDR2 SQIVND (reference sequence). The CDR3 loop reads CASSEGPGPNEQFF. The CDR3, as DNA: TGTGCCAGTAGTGAGGGCCCCGGCCCCAATGAGCAGTTCTTC.

This clonotype was recorded many times. CDR3 nucleotides: TGTGCCAGCAGCATAGTCGCGATGGGGACAGGTAACCCCCAGTACGAGCAGTACTTC. Protein sequence: CASSIVAMGTGNPQYEQYF. The chain is built from TRBV7-9 and TRBJ2-7; 8 bases line up with TRBD1. This CDR3 comprises 19 residues. V lost 5 bases, J lost 4 bases, and 22 bases stayed unmatched. CDR1 is SEHNR, CDR2 FQNEAQ, per germline (reference sequence).

The table lists this clonotype with many counts. This chain connects TRBV20-1 to TRBJ2-3; TRBD2 is a possible D gene (6 bases). V lost 1 base, J lost 1 base, and 12 bases lay in between. Germline V gives CDR1 DFQATT, CDR2 SNEGSKA (reference sequence). This CDR3 region has 15 residues. For the CDR3, the DNA is TGCAGTGCTAGAGCACTAGCTTTTGGCACAGATACGCAGTATTTT. This encodes CSARALAFGTDTQYF.

This clonotype was seen a few times. The chain uses TRBV6-1 and TRBJ1-4; 9 nucleotides align to TRBD1. The V segment lost 2 bases and the J segment 2 bases; nucleotides outside the gene matches: 3. Germline V gene lookup returns CDR1 MNHNS and CDR2 SASEGT. The CDR3 has 16 residues. CDR3 DNA sequence: TGTGCCAGCAGTGAACCGGGGACAGGGACTAATGAAAAACTGTTTTTT. Encoded protein: CASSEPGTGTNEKLFF.

This clonotype was seen a handful of times. This rearrangement joins TRBV10-3 to TRBJ2-7; TRBD1 might be the D (5 bases). CDR1 and CDR2 from the germline V gene are ENHRY and SYGVKD. The V end lost 4 bases, the J end lost 5 bases, and 9 bases lay between the germline ends. This CDR3 region has 12 residues. The CDR3 DNA sequence: TGTGCCATCAGTGCGACAGTAAACGAGCAGTACTTC. Protein: CAISATVNEQYF.

This clonotype was detected only a few times. The chain links TRBV5-1 to TRBJ2-3, with 11 nucleotides matching TRBD2. The CDR3 runs to 17 residues. Germline CDR1 SGHRS, CDR2 YFSETQ. Trimming cost V 2 bases and J 4 bases; bases outside gene matches: 9. The CDR3 reads CASSFGLAGGQPDTQYF. CDR3 sequence (DNA): TGCGCCAGCAGCTTCGGGTTAGCGGGGGGGCAGCCAGATACGCAGTATTTT.

The genes are TRBV19 and TRBJ2-3; no firm D call. Germline V CDR1 and CDR2: LNHDA, SQIVND (reference sequence). Trimming took off 5 bases at V and 4 bases at J, with 7 bases between the two ends. This CDR3 is built from 12 residues. CDR3 nucleotides: TGTGCCAGTAGTGGGCCGGCAGATACGCAGTATTTT. Protein: CASSGPADTQYF. Filled out from reference TRBV19 and TRBJ2-3, the complete variable domain reads DGGITQSPKYLFRKEGQNVTLSCEQNLNHDAMYWYRQDPGQGLRLIYYSQIVNDFQKGDIAEGYSVSREKKESFPLTVTSAQKNPTAFYLCASSGPADTQYFGPGTRLTVL.

In this sample, this clonotype turned up a few times. This chain uses TRBV12-3 or TRBV12-4 with TRBJ1-5; D possibly corresponds to TRBD1 (5 bases). The germline V and J ends were trimmed by 8 bases and 4 bases, with 12 bases remaining between them. The CDR3 loop spans 13 amino acids. CDR3 in amino acids: CASRGGSNQPQHF. The CDR3 DNA reads TGTGCCAGCCGGGGGGGGTCGAATCAGCCCCAGCATTTT.

The chain employs TRBV20-1 and TRBJ1-6; maybe TRBD1 (5 bases). V lost 2 bases and J lost 10, with 12 bases in between. Germline loops: CDR1 DFQATT, CDR2 SNEGSKA (reference sequence). The CDR3 is made up of 13 amino acids. The CDR3 sequence is CSARRGAGSPLHF. CDR3 coding DNA: TGCAGTGCTAGACGCGGGGCCGGGTCACCCCTCCACTTT.

This clonotype occurred many times. The genes are TRBV2 and TRBJ2-1; TRBD2 might be the D (6 bases). With 2 bases removed from V and 10 bases from J, the gap between germline ends came to 18 bases. CDR3 length: 15 residues. Germline-derived CDR1 and CDR2 are SNHLY and FYNNEI. The DNA of the CDR3 is TGTGCCAGCAGTGAAACTAGCTCTCGGAGTGGGGAGCAGTTCTTC. Its translation is CASSETSSRSGEQFF.

This chain links TRBV10-3 with TRBJ2-7; TRBD2 aligns across 10 bases. The trim removed 10 bases at V and 6 bases at J, leaving 9 bases unmatched. The V gene's germline CDR1 is ENHRY and CDR2 SYGVKD. This CDR3 has 13 amino acids. The CDR3 nucleotides read TGTGCCACTGGCCTAGCGGGGGTGGTCGAGCAGTACTTC. Translating gives CATGLAGVVEQYF.

This clonotype was counted at least ten times. The chain couples TRBV20-1 to TRBJ2-3; D may be TRBD1 (6 bases). Germline CDR1 DFQATT, CDR2 SNEGSKA (reference sequence). This CDR3 is 12 amino acids long. Here the CDR3 DNA reads TGCAGGACCGGGACACTGCAGAATACGCAGTATTTT. Its translation: CRTGTLQNTQYF.

In this sample, this clonotype turned up many times. The chain uses TRBV27 and TRBJ2-7; 11 positions match TRBD2. The CDR3 extends over 15 amino acids. Germline CDR1 reads MNHEY; CDR2 reads SMNVEV (reference sequence). V dropped 4 bases and J dropped 5; count of bases not matched to a gene: 7. CDR3 protein: CASSSLAGGEHEQYF. DNA for the CDR3: TGTGCCAGCAGTTCCTTAGCGGGGGGGGAGCACGAGCAGTACTTC.

The chain combines TRBV20-1 with TRBJ2-7; TRBD2 agrees at 9 bases. CDR1 and CDR2 from the germline V gene are DFQATT and SNEGSKA (reference sequence). The V segment lost 3 bases and the J segment 5 bases; nucleotides outside the gene matches: 11. The CDR3 is 15 amino acids. CDR3 in amino acids: CSASLAGAPTNEQYF. In DNA form, the CDR3 reads TGCAGTGCTAGTTTAGCGGGGGCTCCTACAAACGAGCAGTACTTC.

This clonotype was seen only a few times. CDR3 protein: CASSTDRGSRGTQYF. The DNA for the CDR3 is TGTGCCAGTAGTACCGACAGGGGGTCCAGGGGTACGCAGTATTTT. The chain recombines TRBV19 with TRBJ2-3; TRBD1 aligns across 9 bases. The V gene end was trimmed by 4 bases and the J gene end by 8 bases; junction bases not matched to a gene: 10. This CDR3 has 15 amino acids. Per germline, CDR1 LNHDA and CDR2 SQIVND (reference sequence).

The table lists this clonotype with a few counts. The chain couples TRBV30 to TRBJ2-2, with D perhaps given as TRBD1 or TRBD2 (5 bases each). CDR1 is GTSNPN and CDR2 is SVGIG in the germline V gene (reference sequence). The V gene lost 4 bases and the J gene lost 0 bases, with 9 bases spanning the gap. CDR3 size: 14 residues. CDR3 region: CAWMMGANTGELFF. DNA for the CDR3: TGTGCCTGGATGATGGGGGCGAACACCGGGGAGCTGTTTTTT.

This clonotype was observed a few times. The J gene is TRBJ2-7, the V gene TRBV14; no clear D. V lost 1 base, J lost 6 bases, and 10 bases lay in between. Looked up from germline, CDR1 is SGHDN and CDR2 is FVKESK. The CDR3 loop spans 13 amino acids. The CDR3 coding sequence is TGTGCCAGCAGCCAAGCCCGTATAGGCGAGCAGTACTTC. It translates to CASSQARIGEQYF.

The chain employs TRBV25-1 and TRBJ2-5; D might be TRBD1 (6 bases). Germline lookup yields CDR1 MGHDK and CDR2 SYGVNS. V was trimmed by 8 bases and J by 0 bases, leaving 13 bases between them. The CDR3 consists of 14 residues. The CDR3 bases are TGTGCCAGCCGCCGACGGACAGACCAAGAGACCCAGTACTTC. Translation: CASRRRTDQETQYF.

This clonotype was seen a handful of times. This chain uses TRBV10-3 with TRBJ2-7; D may be TRBD1 (5 bases). CDR3 length equals 15 residues. Trimming left V 4 bases short and J 3 bases short, with 16 bases between. Germline loops: CDR1 ENHRY, CDR2 SYGVKD. The CDR3: CAISAPRQNLYEQYF. In nucleotides, the CDR3 is TGTGCCATCAGTGCCCCGCGACAGAACCTCTACGAGCAGTACTTC.

The chain is built from TRBV7-2 and TRBJ2-2; D uncertain. The V end was cut by 5 bases, the J end by 0 bases, with 10 bases between. In germline, CDR1 is SGHTA, CDR2 FQGNSA. The CDR3 is made up of 15 amino acids. The CDR3 is CASSHGRSNTGELFF. CDR3 in DNA: TGTGCCAGCAGCCACGGACGGTCGAACACCGGGGAGCTGTTTTTT.

The gene calls are TRBV24-1 and TRBJ2-3; 11 bases agree with TRBD2. The CDR3 is 16 amino acids. Germline V gene lookup returns CDR1 KGHDR and CDR2 SFDVKD. The V and J ends lost 9 bases and 3 bases, in that order; junction bases with no gene match: 10. CDR3 DNA sequence: TGTGCCACCGCGGGAAAGGGACTAGCGGTGACAGATACGCAGTATTTT. Its translation: CATAGKGLAVTDTQYF.

This clonotype has ten or more counts. The DNA of the CDR3 is TGTGCCAGCAGCCAGGTATATGAGCAGTTCTTC. Protein sequence: CASSQVYEQFF. V is TRBV14 and J is TRBJ2-1, with D uncertain. CDR1 is SGHDN, CDR2 FVKESK, per germline. CDR3 length: 11 amino acids. The V gene lost 3 bases and the J gene lost 8 bases, with 5 bases spanning the gap.

This clonotype has only a few counts. V usage is TRBV6-1 and J usage is TRBJ2-1, with 7 bases matching TRBD2. This CDR3 has 15 residues. V lost 5 bases to trimming and J lost 7 bases; unmatched junction nucleotides: 11. Germline V gene lookup returns CDR1 MNHNS and CDR2 SASEGT. The DNA of the CDR3 is TGTGCCAGCAGTCTCTGGTGGGAGGGCCGGAATGAGCAGTTCTTC. Translation gives CASSLWWEGRNEQFF.

This clonotype was counted a few times. This sequence joins TRBV19 and TRBJ2-1; 7 bases map to TRBD1. The CDR3 loop spans 14 amino acids. Germline V gene data show CDR1 as LNHDA and CDR2 as SQIVND (reference sequence). After removal of 8 bases from V and 3 bases from J, the junction contained 7 bases not matched to a gene. Here the CDR3 reads CASQTGLNYNEQFF. The CDR3 bases are TGTGCCAGTCAGACAGGGCTTAACTACAATGAGCAGTTCTTC.